This T cell receptor (beta chain) was retrieved from a study of T cell changes during pregnancy in multiple sclerosis. Germline V lookup: CDR1 MNHNS, CDR2 SASEGT. The CDR3 covers 15 residues. The V and J ends lost 2 bases and 1 base, in that order; junction bases with no gene match: 4. This clone showed up just once. Sequencing used immunoSEQ multiplex PCR; TCRdb keeps in-frame clones, though not all of them. The sample carries approximately 30,000 clones, 75% to 95% recorded once. This receptor was identified in a female donor with multiple sclerosis, enrolled in a pregnancy study. The material was CD8+ T cells from peripheral blood mononuclear cells, obtained before pregnancy. The genes are TRBV6-1 and TRBJ1-1; 7 bases line up with TRBD1. The CDR3 DNA reads TGTGCCAGCAGTGAACCTCGGACAGGGAACACTGAAGCTTTCTTT. Residues: CASSEPRTGNTEAFF.